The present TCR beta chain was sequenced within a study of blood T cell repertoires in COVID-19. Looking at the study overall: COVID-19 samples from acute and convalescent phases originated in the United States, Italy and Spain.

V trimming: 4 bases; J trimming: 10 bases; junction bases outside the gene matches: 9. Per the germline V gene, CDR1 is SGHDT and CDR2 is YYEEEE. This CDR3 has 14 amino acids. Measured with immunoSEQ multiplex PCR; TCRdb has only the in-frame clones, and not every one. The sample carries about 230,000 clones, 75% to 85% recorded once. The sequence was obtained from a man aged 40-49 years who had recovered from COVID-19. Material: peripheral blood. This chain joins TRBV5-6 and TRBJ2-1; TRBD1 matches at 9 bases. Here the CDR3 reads CASSAGTGSREQFF. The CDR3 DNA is TGTGCCAGCAGCGCGGGGACAGGGTCCCGGGAGCAGTTCTTC.